This record covers a single T cell receptor (beta chain). In the study's own analysis: Estimates of nucleated cell counts were drawn from the amplification of reference gene primers. Clones were sequenced by immunoSEQ multiplex PCR, and TCRdb holds only the in-frame ones, with some missing. From that table come the V and J calls and clone size; the DNA was used to work out D and trimming. The profile shows about 190,000 clones, around 84% of them singletons. The sample belongs to a study of blood T cell repertoires in COVID-19. Study information: Acute and convalescent COVID-19 specimens originated in the United States, Italy and Spain. The cDNA or gDNA used as material had been derived from T cells, B-cell-depleted T cells, or PBMCs.

The source material was peripheral blood. The source of this sequence is a human donor in a cohort sampled during active COVID-19.

The CDR3 region is CASSRHTLAGGANTGELFF. The DNA of the CDR3 is TGTGCCAGCAGCCGACACACACTAGCGGGGGGTGCAAACACCGGGGAGCTGTTTTTT. V and J are TRBV7-6 and TRBJ2-2; 12 bases agree with TRBD2. The CDR3 runs to 19 residues. The V gene end was trimmed by 5 bases and the J gene end by 2 bases; junction bases not matched to a gene: 12. In germline, CDR1 is SGHVS, CDR2 FNYEAQ. The full variable domain, completed using reference TRBV7-6 and TRBJ2-2, is GAGVSQSPRYKVTKRGQDVALRCDPISGHVSLYWYRQALGQGPEFLTYFNYEAQQDKSGLPNDRFSAERPEGSISTLTIQRTEQRDSAMYRCASSRHTLAGGANTGELFFGEGSRLTVL.